The T cell receptor beta chain described here comes from a study of OX40 agonist ivuxolimab in advanced cancers. Study-wide context: Ivuxolimab was an agonistic, fully human IgG2 monoclonal antibody directed against OX40 (CD134), a costimulatory receptor. The dose-escalation cohort was about 86% male with a mean age of around 64 years, ranging from roughly 20 to 80. The point of sequencing TCRbeta in the periphery was to test whether ivuxolimab changed TCR sequence diversity and drove clonal T-cell expansion. Of the 50 to 55 dose-escalation patients, hepatocellular carcinoma was present in roughly 19, melanoma in approximately 15, renal cell carcinoma in 9 and head and neck cancer in 9. Patients were allowed to have had prior anti-PD-1, anti-PD-L1 or anti-CTLA-4 therapy, and roughly 40% of the dose-escalation patients had previously received checkpoint inhibitors. Intravenous ivuxolimab was administered to patients every 2 weeks at six dose levels: 0.01, 0.1, 0.3, 1.5, 3 and 10 mg/kg. Partial responses were achieved by three dose-escalation patients, of whom one had hepatocellular carcinoma and two had cutaneous melanoma. The paper covers the monotherapy dose-escalation part of the phase I ivuxolimab trial, which included N = 52 patients.

Patients with autoimmune disease history or receiving systemic immunosuppression were excluded from the trial. In every dose cohort, peripheral blood was drawn for TCR sequencing at baseline, cycle 4 day 1, and cycle 7 day 1. The samples were drawn from a first-in-human, open-label, multicenter phase I dose-escalation trial of ivuxolimab. Adults with locally advanced or metastatic melanoma, renal cell, hepatocellular, or head and neck squamous cell carcinoma were enrolled in the trial. Before TCR sequencing, CD4+ T cells and CD8+ T cells were sorted from peripheral blood as separate populations. Here is what the overall study found, with its caveats: Low levels of normalized T-cell clonal expansion were also seen in some patients who did not respond. In the 0.1-3.0 mg/kg groups, partial responders had among the lowest normalized peripheral clonal expansion, particularly in CD8+ T cells. Which antigens the clonally expanded peripheral T cells were specific for was not determined. After ivuxolimab, more expanded clones were found on average in CD8+ T cells than in CD4+ T cells. At doses of 0.1 to 3.0 mg/kg, clonal expansion of both CD4+ and CD8+ blood T cells was observed from baseline to week 6.

For sequencing of the TCRbeta CDR3 region, genomic DNA was extracted from the sorted cells. The immunoSEQ Assay was used to sequence the TCRbeta CDR3 regions. The source is immuneACCESS, and TCRdb retained only in-frame sequences with V and J called. Part of the clones is not carried over; for the studies checked, unresolved V genes explain less than half of this, and the remainder is unexplained. This sample gives around 30,000 clones in total; 80% of them show up just once. The top ten clonotypes cover roughly 11% of the sample. Sequences SGHVS (CDR1) and FQNEAQ (CDR2) are obtained from the germline V gene. Between the V and J ends, shortened by 5 bases and 1 base respectively, the junction contains 8 bases. From cysteine to phenylalanine, the CDR3 is 14 amino acids long. The retained sequence is limited to the CDR3, 42 bases, with the frame set at the first base. In the case of this clone: The antigen it recognizes is unknown. Base qualities are not at hand, and no much larger clone is one base apart.

Material: CD4+ or CD8+ T cells sorted from blood, obtained in a trial of the OX40 agonist ivuxolimab. The chain links TRBV7-8 with TRBJ2-2, and TRBD2 may be the D gene, going by 5 matching bases. This clonotype was obtained from an adult with an advanced solid tumor such as melanoma, head and neck, liver or kidney cancer. The CDR3 protein is CASSPDWNTGELFF. The DNA sequence reads TGTGCCAGCAGCCCGGACTGGAACACCGGGGAGCTGTTTTTT.